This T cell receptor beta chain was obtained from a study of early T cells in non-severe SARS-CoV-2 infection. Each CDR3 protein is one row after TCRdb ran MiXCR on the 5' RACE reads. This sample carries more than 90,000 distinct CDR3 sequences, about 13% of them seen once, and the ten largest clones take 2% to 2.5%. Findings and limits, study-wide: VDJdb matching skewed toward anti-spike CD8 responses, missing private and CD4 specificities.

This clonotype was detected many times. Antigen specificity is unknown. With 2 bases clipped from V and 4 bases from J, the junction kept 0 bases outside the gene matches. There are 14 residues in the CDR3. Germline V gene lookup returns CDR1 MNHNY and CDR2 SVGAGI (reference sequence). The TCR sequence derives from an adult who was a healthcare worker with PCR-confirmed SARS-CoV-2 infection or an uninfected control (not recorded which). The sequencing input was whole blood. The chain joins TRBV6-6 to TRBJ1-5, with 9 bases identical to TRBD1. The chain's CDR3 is CASSYGTGNQPQHF. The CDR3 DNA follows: TGTGCCAGCAGTTACGGGACAGGGAATCAGCCCCAGCATTTT.